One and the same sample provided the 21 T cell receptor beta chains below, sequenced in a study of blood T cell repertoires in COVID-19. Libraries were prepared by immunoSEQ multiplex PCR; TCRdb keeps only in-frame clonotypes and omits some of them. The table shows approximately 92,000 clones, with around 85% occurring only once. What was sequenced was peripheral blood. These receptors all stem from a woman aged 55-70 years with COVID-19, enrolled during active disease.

CDR3 DNA: TGTGCCAGCAGCCCTCGCGCAGGGGATGAAAAACTGTTTTTT. Its translation is CASSPRAGDEKLFF. The V and J genes are TRBV3-1 (or the pseudogene TRBV3-2) and TRBJ1-4; a weak D match, TRBD1 (6 bases). V was clipped by 4 bases and J by 6 bases, with 12 bases between them. The CDR3 sequence is 14 residues long. Germline CDR1 is LGHDT and CDR2 is YNNKEL (reference sequence).

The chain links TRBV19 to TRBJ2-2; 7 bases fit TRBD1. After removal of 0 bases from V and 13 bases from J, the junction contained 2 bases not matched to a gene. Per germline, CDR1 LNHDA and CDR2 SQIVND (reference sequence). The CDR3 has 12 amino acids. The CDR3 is CASSIDRTGLFF. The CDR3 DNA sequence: TGTGCCAGTAGTATAGATAGGACAGGGCTGTTTTTT. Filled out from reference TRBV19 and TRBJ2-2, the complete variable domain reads DGGITQSPKYLFRKEGQNVTLSCEQNLNHDAMYWYRQDPGQGLRLIYYSQIVNDFQKGDIAEGYSVSREKKESFPLTVTSAQKNPTAFYLCASSIDRTGLFFGEGSRLTVL.

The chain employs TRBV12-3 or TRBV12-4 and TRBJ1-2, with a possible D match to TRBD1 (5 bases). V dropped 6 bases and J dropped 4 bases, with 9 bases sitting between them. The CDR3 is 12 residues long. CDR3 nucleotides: TGTGCCAGCAGCATCCAGGGCTATGGCTACACCTTC. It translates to CASSIQGYGYTF.

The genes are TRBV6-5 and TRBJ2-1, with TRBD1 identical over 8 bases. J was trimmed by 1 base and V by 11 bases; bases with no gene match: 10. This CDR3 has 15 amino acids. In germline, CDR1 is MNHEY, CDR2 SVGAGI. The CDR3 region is CAVFSGTGSYNEQFF. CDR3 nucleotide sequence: TGTGCCGTATTCTCCGGGACAGGATCCTACAATGAGCAGTTCTTC.

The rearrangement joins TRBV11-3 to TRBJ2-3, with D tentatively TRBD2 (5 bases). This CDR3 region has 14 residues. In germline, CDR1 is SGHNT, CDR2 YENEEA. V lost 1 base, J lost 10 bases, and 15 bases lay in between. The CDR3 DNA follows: TGTGCCAGCAGCTTAGGTCCAGCAGACTACGCGCAGTATTTT. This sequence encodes CASSLGPADYAQYF. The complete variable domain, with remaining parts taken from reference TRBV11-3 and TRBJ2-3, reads EAGVVQSPRYKIIEKKQPVAFWCNPISGHNTLYWYLQNLGQGPELLIRYENEEAVDDSQLPKDRFSAERLKGVDSTLKIQPAELGDSAVYLCASSLGPADYAQYFGPGTRLTVL.

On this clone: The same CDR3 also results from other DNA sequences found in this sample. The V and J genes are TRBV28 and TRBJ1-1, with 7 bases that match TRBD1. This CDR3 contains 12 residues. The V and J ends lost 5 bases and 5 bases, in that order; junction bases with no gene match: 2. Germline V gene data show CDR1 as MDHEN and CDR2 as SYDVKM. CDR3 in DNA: TGTGCCAGCAGTCTCAGGGGGACTGAAGCTTTCTTT. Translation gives CASSLRGTEAFF.

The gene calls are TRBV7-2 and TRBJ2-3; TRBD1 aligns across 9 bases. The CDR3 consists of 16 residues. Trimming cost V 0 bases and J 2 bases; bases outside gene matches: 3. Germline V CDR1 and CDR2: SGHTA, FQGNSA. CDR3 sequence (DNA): TGTGCCAGCAGCTTAGCAGGGACAGGGTACACAGATACGCAGTATTTT. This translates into CASSLAGTGYTDTQYF.

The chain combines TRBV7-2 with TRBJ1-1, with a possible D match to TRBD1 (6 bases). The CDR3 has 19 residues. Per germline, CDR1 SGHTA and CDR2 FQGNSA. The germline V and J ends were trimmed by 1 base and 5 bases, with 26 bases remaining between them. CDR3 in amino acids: CASSLVWIGLGAGATEAFF. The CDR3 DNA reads TGTGCCAGCAGCTTAGTCTGGATTGGTCTGGGGGCAGGGGCGACTGAAGCTTTCTTT.

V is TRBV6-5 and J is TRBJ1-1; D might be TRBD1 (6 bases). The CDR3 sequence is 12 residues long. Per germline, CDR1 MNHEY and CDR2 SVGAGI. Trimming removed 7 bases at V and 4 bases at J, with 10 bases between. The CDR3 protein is CASKGVGTEAFF. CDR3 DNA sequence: TGTGCCAGCAAGGGGGTTGGCACTGAAGCTTTCTTT.

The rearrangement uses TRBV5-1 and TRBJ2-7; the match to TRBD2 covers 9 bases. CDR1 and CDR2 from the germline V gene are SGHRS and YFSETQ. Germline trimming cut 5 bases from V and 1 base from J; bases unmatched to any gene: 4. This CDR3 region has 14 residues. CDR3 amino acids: CASSGLARSYEQYF. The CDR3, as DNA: TGCGCCAGCAGTGGACTAGCGAGATCCTACGAGCAGTACTTC.

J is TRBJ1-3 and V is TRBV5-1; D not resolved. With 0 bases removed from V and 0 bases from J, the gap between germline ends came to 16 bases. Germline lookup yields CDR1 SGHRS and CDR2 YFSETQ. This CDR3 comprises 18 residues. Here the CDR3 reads CASSLGFLTRRSGNTIYF. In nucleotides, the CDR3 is TGCGCCAGCAGCTTGGGATTTTTGACACGCCGCTCTGGAAACACCATATATTTT. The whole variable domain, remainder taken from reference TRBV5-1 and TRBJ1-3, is KAGVTQTPRYLIKTRGQQVTLSCSPISGHRSVSWYQQTPGQGLQFLFEYFSETQRNKGNFPGRFSGRQFSNSRSEMNVSTLELGDSALYLCASSLGFLTRRSGNTIYFGEGSWLTVV.

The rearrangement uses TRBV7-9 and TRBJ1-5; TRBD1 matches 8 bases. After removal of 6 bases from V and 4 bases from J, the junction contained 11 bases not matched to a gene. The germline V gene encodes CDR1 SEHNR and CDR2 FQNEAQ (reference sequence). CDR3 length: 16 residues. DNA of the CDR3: TGTGCCAGCAGTCATACCGGACAGGGCAGTAATCAGCCCCAGCATTTT. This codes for CASSHTGQGSNQPQHF.

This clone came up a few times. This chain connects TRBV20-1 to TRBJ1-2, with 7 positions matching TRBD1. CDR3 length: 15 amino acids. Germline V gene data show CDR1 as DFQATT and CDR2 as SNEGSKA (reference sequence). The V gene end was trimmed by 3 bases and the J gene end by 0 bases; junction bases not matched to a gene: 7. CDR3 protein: CSASKGTEANYGYTF. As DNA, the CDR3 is TGCAGTGCTAGTAAGGGGACAGAAGCTAACTATGGCTACACCTTC.

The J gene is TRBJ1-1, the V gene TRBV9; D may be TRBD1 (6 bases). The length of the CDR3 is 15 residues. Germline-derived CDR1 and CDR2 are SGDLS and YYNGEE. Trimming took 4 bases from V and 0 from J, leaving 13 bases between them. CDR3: CASSSRQVMNTEAFF. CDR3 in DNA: TGTGCCAGCAGCTCCCGACAGGTAATGAACACTGAAGCTTTCTTT.

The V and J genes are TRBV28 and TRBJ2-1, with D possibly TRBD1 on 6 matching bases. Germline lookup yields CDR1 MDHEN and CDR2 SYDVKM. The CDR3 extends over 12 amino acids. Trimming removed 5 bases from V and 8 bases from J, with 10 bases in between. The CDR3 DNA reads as TGTGCCAGCAGTGGGGGCTGGGATGAGCAGTTCTTC. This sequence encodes CASSGGWDEQFF.

CDR3 in amino acids: CASSYYGGAVEQYF. DNA for the CDR3: TGTGCCAGCAGTTACTACGGGGGGGCCGTCGAGCAGTACTTC. J is TRBJ2-7 and V is TRBV6-2 or TRBV6-3; 8 nucleotides match TRBD2. CDR1 is MNHEY, CDR2 SVGEGT, per germline. The V gene end was trimmed by 1 base and the J gene end by 6 bases; junction bases not matched to a gene: 5. The CDR3 sequence is 14 residues long.

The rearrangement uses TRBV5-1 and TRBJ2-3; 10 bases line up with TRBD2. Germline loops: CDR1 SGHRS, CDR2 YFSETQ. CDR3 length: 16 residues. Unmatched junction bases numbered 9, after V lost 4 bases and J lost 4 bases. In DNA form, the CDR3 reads TGCGCCAGCAGCACCGTAGCGGGGGGCCGGGCAGATACGCAGTATTTT. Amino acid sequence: CASSTVAGGRADTQYF. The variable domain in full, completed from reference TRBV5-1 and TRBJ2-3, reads KAGVTQTPRYLIKTRGQQVTLSCSPISGHRSVSWYQQTPGQGLQFLFEYFSETQRNKGNFPGRFSGRQFSNSRSEMNVSTLELGDSALYLCASSTVAGGRADTQYFGPGTRLTVL.

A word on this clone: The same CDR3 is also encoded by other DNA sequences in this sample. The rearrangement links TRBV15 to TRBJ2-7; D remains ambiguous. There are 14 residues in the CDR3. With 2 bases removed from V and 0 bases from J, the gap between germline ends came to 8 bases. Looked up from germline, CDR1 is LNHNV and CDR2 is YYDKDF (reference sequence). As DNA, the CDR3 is TGTGCCACCAGCAGACAGGCAAGCTCCTACGAGCAGTACTTC. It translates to CATSRQASSYEQYF.

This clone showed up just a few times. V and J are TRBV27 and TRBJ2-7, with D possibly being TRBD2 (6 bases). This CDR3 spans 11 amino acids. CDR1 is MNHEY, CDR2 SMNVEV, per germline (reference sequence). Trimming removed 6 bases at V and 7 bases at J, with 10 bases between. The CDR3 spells CASSEGREQYF. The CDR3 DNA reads TGTGCCAGCAGCGAAGGGAGGGAGCAGTACTTC.

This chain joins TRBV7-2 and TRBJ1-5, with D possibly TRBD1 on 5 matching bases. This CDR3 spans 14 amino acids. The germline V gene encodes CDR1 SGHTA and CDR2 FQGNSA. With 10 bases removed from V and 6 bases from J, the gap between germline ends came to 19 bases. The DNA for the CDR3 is TGTGCCAACATCACAGACAGAGGACGTCAGCCCCAGCATTTT. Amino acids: CANITDRGRQPQHF.

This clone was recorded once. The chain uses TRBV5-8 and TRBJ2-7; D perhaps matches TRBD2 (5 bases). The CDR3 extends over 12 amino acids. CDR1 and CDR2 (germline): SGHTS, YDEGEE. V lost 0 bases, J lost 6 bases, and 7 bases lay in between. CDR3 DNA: TGTGCCAGCAGCTTGGTTGGAGGCGAGCAGTACTTC. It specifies CASSLVGGEQYF.